Listed below are T cell receptor beta chains from one sample, sequenced in a study of human T cells and chemical hapten exposure. A single record per CDR3 protein comes from TCRdb applying MiXCR to the RACE reads. The sample records approximately 110,000 distinct CDR3 sequences, more than 9.5% being singletons. The specimen comprised whole blood, sampled in connection with sensitization to the hapten diphenylcyclopropenone (DPC). Source of these receptors: a woman aged 40 to 50 with alopecia areata. Some clones in this sample may be carry-over from other donors' samples. Each CDR3 is given with its conserved first and last residue. Fields, in order: D gene, CDR3 length, clone size, J gene, V gene, CDR3 protein. A D gene is named only where the DNA matches it firmly. Clone size is stated in some rows and not others, as once, few, many or a class when expanded.

D: TRBD1
length: 15
size: few
J: TRBJ1-6
V: TRBV28
CDR3: CATKPGQGVSSPLHF

D: .
length: 15
size: many
J: TRBJ2-6
V: TRBV6-5
CDR3: CASSYRGSNINVLTF

D: .
length: 17
size: .
J: TRBJ2-2
V: TRBV4-1
CDR3: CASSPLPGRGESGELFF

D: TRBD1
length: 16
size: few
J: TRBJ1-5
V: TRBV15
CDR3: CATSTGWTGDRQPQHF

D: TRBD1
length: 14
size: many
J: TRBJ1-1
V: TRBV6-2/TRBV6-3
CDR3: CASRKTGSSTEAFF

D: TRBD1
length: 14
size: few
J: TRBJ1-4
V: TRBV27
CDR3: CASSPGQGKGKLFF

D: .
length: 17
size: many
J: TRBJ2-2
V: TRBV11-2
CDR3: CASSRAGRGRNTGELFF

D: .
length: 12
size: .
J: TRBJ1-5
V: TRBV20-1
CDR3: CSATGTNQPQHF

D: .
length: 13
size: .
J: TRBJ1-4
V: TRBV20-1
CDR3: CSAIMTANEKLFF

D: TRBD1
length: 14
size: .
J: TRBJ1-2
V: TRBV12-3/TRBV12-4
CDR3: CASSFGRGAYGYTF

D: .
length: 13
size: many
J: TRBJ2-1
V: TRBV30
CDR3: CAWSVRASNEQFF

D: .
length: 12
size: .
J: TRBJ1-6
V: TRBV6-2/TRBV6-3
CDR3: CASSDPLAPLHF

D: TRBD1
length: 13
size: few
J: TRBJ2-1
V: TRBV6-2/TRBV6-3
CDR3: CASSRTGVYEQFF

D: TRBD2
length: 12
size: few
J: TRBJ2-1
V: TRBV30
CDR3: CAVAGAINEQFF

D: .
length: 15
size: many
J: TRBJ2-3
V: TRBV10-2
CDR3: CASSEFKLDADTQYF

D: .
length: 12
size: few
J: TRBJ2-5
V: TRBV18
CDR3: CASSRRGETQYF

D: TRBD1
length: 15
size: many
J: TRBJ1-2
V: TRBV20-1
CDR3: CSAGDRVGANYGYTF

D: .
length: 15
size: few
J: TRBJ2-7
V: TRBV7-8
CDR3: CASSFLRYSSYEQYF

D: .
length: 14
size: .
J: TRBJ2-2
V: TRBV4-3
CDR3: CASSQRTGTGELFF

D: TRBD1
length: 15
size: .
J: TRBJ1-1
V: TRBV12-3/TRBV12-4
CDR3: CASTTPTGYFTEAFF

D: TRBD2
length: 13
size: .
J: TRBJ2-1
V: TRBV28
CDR3: CASRNGAGNEQFF

D: TRBD2
length: 16
size: few
J: TRBJ2-3
V: TRBV7-6
CDR3: CASSSYLSGTTDTQYF

D: TRBD1
length: 15
size: many
J: TRBJ2-3
V: TRBV7-8
CDR3: CASSLQGASTDTQYF

D: TRBD1
length: 14
size: few
J: TRBJ2-4
V: TRBV7-3
CDR3: CASSLSRDRDIQYF

D: .
length: 14
size: many
J: TRBJ1-1
V: TRBV6-5
CDR3: CASSYSSLNTEAFF

D: .
length: 13
size: .
J: TRBJ1-3
V: TRBV5-8
CDR3: CASSLDWGNTIYF

D: TRBD1
length: 15
size: .
J: TRBJ1-2
V: TRBV7-9
CDR3: CASSRGQADNYGYTF

D: .
length: 17
size: many
J: TRBJ2-6
V: TRBV4-3
CDR3: CASSQVRGMTGANVLTF

D: .
length: 17
size: .
J: TRBJ1-6
V: TRBV7-8
CDR3: CASSPKEGLGYNSALHF

D: TRBD2
length: 17
size: .
J: TRBJ2-3
V: TRBV28
CDR3: CASLSSPGREGMDTQYF

D: .
length: 17
size: .
J: TRBJ2-7
V: TRBV7-2
CDR3: CASSEAERPHIHYEQYF

D: .
length: 14
size: few
J: TRBJ1-6
V: TRBV7-8
CDR3: CASSTILRNSPLHF

D: .
length: 14
size: .
J: TRBJ2-2
V: TRBV7-7
CDR3: CASSRQEGAGELFF

D: .
length: 16
size: .
J: TRBJ2-3
V: TRBV3-1
CDR3: CASSQIGGHYTDTQYF

D: TRBD1
length: 17
size: few
J: TRBJ1-5
V: TRBV28
CDR3: CASSFSQRGGSNQPQHF

D: .
length: 15
size: few
J: TRBJ1-1
V: TRBV4-2
CDR3: CASSQGGATNTEAFF

D: .
length: 13
size: few
J: TRBJ1-2
V: TRBV30
CDR3: CAWTFGGPGGYTF

D: TRBD2
length: 15
size: many
J: TRBJ2-1
V: TRBV5-1
CDR3: CASSVGASGYNEQFF

D: .
length: 17
size: .
J: TRBJ1-6
V: TRBV6-5
CDR3: CASSYSPTSSYNSPLHF

D: .
length: 12
size: few
J: TRBJ2-7
V: TRBV10-3
CDR3: CAISRDLYEQYF

D: .
length: 15
size: .
J: TRBJ1-5
V: TRBV7-2
CDR3: CASSLADSLGQPQHF

D: TRBD1
length: 16
size: many
J: TRBJ1-6
V: TRBV10-3
CDR3: CAISESVRQGNSPLHF

D: .
length: 15
size: few
J: TRBJ1-1
V: TRBV6-2/TRBV6-3
CDR3: CASSRPISVNTEAFF

D: TRBD2
length: 16
size: .
J: TRBJ2-1
V: TRBV7-6
CDR3: CASSPWGTSSYNEQFF

D: TRBD1
length: 15
size: many
J: TRBJ2-1
V: TRBV20-1
CDR3: CSARLAGTGGNEQFF

D: .
length: 13
size: .
J: TRBJ2-3
V: TRBV30
CDR3: CAWSVQNFLPQYF

D: .
length: 15
size: .
J: TRBJ2-5
V: TRBV6-5
CDR3: CASIPPDGDQETQYF

D: .
length: 14
size: many
J: TRBJ2-1
V: TRBV29-1
CDR3: CSVEYTKPLNEQFF

D: .
length: 13
size: many
J: TRBJ2-1
V: TRBV5-1
CDR3: CASTPWGYNEQFF

D: TRBD2
length: 14
size: many
J: TRBJ2-1
V: TRBV29-1
CDR3: CSVAVAGGRREQFF

D: .
length: 15
size: .
J: TRBJ1-1
V: TRBV5-4
CDR3: CASSLEARANTEAFF

D: TRBD2
length: 15
size: few
J: TRBJ2-1
V: TRBV15
CDR3: CATIEAGRVGVEQFF

D: .
length: 15
size: .
J: TRBJ2-2
V: TRBV19
CDR3: CASSIGQGNTGELFF

D: TRBD2
length: 13
size: .
J: TRBJ2-1
V: TRBV29-1
CDR3: CSVESGTYNEQFF

D: TRBD2
length: 15
size: many
J: TRBJ2-5
V: TRBV7-6
CDR3: CASSSLAGGLETQYF

D: .
length: 14
size: medium-sized
J: TRBJ2-3
V: TRBV11-2
CDR3: CASRPLGGTDTQYF

D: .
length: 12
size: .
J: TRBJ2-1
V: TRBV30
CDR3: CAWSATSSEQFF

D: TRBD2
length: 8
size: many
J: TRBJ2-2
V: TRBV9
CDR3: CATELAGF